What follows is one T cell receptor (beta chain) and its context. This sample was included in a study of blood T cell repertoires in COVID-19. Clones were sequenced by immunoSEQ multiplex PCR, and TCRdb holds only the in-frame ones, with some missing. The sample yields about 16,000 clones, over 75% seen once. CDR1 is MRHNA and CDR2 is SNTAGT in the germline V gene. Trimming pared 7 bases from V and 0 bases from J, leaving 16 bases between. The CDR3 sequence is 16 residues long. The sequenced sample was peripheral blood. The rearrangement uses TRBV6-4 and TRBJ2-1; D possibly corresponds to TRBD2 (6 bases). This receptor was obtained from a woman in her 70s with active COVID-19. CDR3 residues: CASIAYGTLSYNEQFF. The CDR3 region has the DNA TGTGCCAGCATCGCCTACGGGACTCTCTCCTACAATGAGCAGTTCTTC.